A single T cell receptor beta chain is shown here with its context. This CDR3 is built from 17 residues. In germline, CDR1 is LNHDA, CDR2 SQIVND (reference sequence). Trimming at V came to 6 bases and at J to 0 bases, leaving 7 bases not matched to a gene. The sample originates from a study of cytomegalovirus exposure and HLA in healthy donors. In the study overall: Of the donors genotyped, several hundred in all, around 76% fell in the Caucasian-associated ancestry cluster.

13 Jbeta primers and 60 Vbeta primers were used for the PCR. Only in-frame clones appear in the TCRdb table, and some are missing; sequencing was by immunoSEQ multiplex PCR. The sample has fewer than 150,000 clones, 55% to 80% seen once. The sample comprised PBMCs. The clonotype comes from a human donor in good health. The chain recombines TRBV19 with TRBJ2-6; TRBD1 matches at 8 bases. CDR3 nucleotide sequence: TGTGCCAGTAGAAAGACAGGGGCCGTCTCTGGGGCCAACGTCCTGACTTTC. As protein: CASRKTGAVSGANVLTF.